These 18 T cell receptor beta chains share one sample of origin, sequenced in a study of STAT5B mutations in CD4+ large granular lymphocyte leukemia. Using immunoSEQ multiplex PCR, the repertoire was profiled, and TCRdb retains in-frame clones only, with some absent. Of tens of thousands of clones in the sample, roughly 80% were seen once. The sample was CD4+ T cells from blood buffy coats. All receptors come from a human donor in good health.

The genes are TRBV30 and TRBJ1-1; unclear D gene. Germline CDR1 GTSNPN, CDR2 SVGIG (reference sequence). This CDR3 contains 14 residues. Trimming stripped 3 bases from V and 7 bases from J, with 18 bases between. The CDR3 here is CAWSRQGGLSEAFF. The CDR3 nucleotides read TGTGCCTGGAGCCGACAAGGAGGTCTTAGTGAAGCTTTCTTT.

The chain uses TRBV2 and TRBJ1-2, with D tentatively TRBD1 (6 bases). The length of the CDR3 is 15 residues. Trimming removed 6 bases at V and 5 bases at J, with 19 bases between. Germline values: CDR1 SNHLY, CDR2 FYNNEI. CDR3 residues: CASSDGQQGRYGYTF. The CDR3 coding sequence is TGTGCCAGCAGCGACGGCCAACAGGGTAGATATGGCTACACCTTC.

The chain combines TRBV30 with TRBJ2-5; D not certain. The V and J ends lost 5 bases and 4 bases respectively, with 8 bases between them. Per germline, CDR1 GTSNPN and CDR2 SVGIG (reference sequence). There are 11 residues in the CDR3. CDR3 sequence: CAWEMGETQYF. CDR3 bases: TGTGCCTGGGAGATGGGAGAGACCCAGTACTTC.

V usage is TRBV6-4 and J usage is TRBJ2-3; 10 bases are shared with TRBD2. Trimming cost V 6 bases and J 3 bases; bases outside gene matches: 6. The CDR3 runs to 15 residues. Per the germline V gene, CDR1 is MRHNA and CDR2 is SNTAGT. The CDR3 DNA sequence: TGTGCCAGCAGCGTAGCGGGGGGCGAGACAGATACGCAGTATTTT. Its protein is CASSVAGGETDTQYF.

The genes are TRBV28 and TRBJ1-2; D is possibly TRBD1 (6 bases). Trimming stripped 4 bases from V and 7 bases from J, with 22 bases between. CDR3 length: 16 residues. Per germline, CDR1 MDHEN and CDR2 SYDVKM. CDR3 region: CASSYFGQPQTRGYTF. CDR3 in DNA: TGTGCCAGCAGTTATTTCGGACAGCCTCAAACGCGTGGCTACACCTTC.

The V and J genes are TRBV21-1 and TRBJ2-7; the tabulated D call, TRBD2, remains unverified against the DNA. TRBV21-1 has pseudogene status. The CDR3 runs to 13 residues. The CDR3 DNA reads TGTGCCAGCATTGAGGGCCCGGGCTACGAGCAGTACTTC. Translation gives CASIEGPGYEQYF.

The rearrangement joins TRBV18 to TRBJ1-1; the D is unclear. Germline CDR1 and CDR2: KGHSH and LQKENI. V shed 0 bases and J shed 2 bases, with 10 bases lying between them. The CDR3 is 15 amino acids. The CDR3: CASSPPSGSNTEAFF. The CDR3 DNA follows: TGTGCCAGCTCACCACCTTCAGGCTCCAACACTGAAGCTTTCTTT.

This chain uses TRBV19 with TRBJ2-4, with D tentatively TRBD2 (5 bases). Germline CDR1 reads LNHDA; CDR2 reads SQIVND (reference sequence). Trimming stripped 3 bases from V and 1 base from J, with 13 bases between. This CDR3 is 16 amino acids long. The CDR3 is CASSMDSERAKNIQYF. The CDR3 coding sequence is TGTGCCAGTAGTATGGACTCTGAGAGGGCCAAAAACATTCAGTACTTC. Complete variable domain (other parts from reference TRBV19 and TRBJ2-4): DGGITQSPKYLFRKEGQNVTLSCEQNLNHDAMYWYRQDPGQGLRLIYYSQIVNDFQKGDIAEGYSVSREKKESFPLTVTSAQKNPTAFYLCASSMDSERAKNIQYFGAGTRLSVL.

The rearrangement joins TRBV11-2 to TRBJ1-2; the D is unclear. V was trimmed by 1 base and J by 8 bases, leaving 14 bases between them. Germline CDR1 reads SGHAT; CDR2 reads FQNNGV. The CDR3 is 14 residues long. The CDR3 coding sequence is TGTGCCAGCAGCTTAGCATGGGATTCTGGCGGCTACACCTTC. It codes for CASSLAWDSGGYTF.

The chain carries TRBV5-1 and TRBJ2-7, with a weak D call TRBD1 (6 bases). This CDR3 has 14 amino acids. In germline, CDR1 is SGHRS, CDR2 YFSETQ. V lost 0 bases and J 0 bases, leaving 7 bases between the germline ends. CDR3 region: CASSLGTASYEQYF. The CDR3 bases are TGCGCCAGCAGCTTGGGGACAGCCTCCTACGAGCAGTACTTC.

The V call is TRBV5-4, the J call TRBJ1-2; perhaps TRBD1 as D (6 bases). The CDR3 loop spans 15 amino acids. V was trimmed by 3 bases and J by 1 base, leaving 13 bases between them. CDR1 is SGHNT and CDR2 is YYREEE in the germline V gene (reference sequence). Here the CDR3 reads CASSSGQTHNYGYTF. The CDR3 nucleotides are TGTGCCAGCAGCTCAGGACAGACCCATAACTATGGCTACACCTTC.

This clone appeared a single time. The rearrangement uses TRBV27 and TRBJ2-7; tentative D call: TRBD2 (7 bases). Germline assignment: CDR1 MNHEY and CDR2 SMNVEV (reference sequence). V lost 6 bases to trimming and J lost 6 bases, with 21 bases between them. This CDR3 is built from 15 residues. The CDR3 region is CASSPRKGGAIEQYF. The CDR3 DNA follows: TGTGCCAGCAGCCCCCGAAAGGGGGGGGCCATCGAGCAGTACTTC.

The CDR3 spells CASSTATGGYGYTF. The CDR3 bases are TGTGCCAGCAGTACAGCAACCGGTGGCTATGGCTACACCTTC. J is TRBJ1-2 and V is TRBV2; D is undetermined. The CDR3 runs to 14 residues. Per germline, CDR1 SNHLY and CDR2 FYNNEI. V gave up 5 bases and J gave up 4 bases, with 14 bases separating them.

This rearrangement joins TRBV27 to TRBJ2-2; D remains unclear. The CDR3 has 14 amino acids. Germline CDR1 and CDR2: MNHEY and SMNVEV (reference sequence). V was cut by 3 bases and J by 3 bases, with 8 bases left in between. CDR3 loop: CASSFGSYTGELFF. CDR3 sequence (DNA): TGTGCCAGCAGTTTTGGCAGTTACACCGGGGAGCTGTTTTTT.

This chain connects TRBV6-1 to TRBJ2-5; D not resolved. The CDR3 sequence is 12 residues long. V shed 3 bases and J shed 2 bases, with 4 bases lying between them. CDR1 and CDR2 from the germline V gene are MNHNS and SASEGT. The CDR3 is CASSDVQETQYF. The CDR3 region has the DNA TGTGCCAGCAGTGACGTACAAGAGACCCAGTACTTC.

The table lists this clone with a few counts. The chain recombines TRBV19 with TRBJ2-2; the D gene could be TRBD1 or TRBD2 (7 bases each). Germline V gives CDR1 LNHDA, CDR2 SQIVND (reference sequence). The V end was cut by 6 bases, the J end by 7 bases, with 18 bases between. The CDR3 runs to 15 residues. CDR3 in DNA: TGTGCCAGTAGCCGGGGGAGGGGGCAGATCGGGGAGCTGTTTTTT. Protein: CASSRGRGQIGELFF.

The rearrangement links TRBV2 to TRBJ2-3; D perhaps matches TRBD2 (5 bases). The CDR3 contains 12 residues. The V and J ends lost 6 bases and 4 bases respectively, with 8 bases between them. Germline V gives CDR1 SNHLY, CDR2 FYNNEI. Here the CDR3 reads CASRLEADTQYF. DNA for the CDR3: TGTGCCAGCAGACTAGAGGCAGATACGCAGTATTTT.

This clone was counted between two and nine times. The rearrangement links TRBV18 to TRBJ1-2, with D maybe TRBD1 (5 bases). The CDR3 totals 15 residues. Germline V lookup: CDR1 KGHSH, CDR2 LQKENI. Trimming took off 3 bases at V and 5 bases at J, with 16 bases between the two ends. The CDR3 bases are TGTGCCAGCTCACCCTCGACGGGGCTGGGGTATGGCTACACCTTC. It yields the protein CASSPSTGLGYGYTF.